This T cell receptor beta chain was recovered during a study of cytomegalovirus exposure and HLA in healthy donors. V was shortened by 0 bases and J by 8 bases, with 4 bases between the two germline ends. This CDR3 has 11 amino acids. Germline lookup yields CDR1 ENHRY and CDR2 SYGVKD. The PCR used 60 Vbeta and 13 Jbeta primers. The assay was immunoSEQ multiplex PCR, and TCRdb's table has in-frame clones only and misses some. The sample holds 200,000 or so clones. Sequencing was performed on PBMCs. This receptor was obtained from a girl aged 2 to 10 in good health and CMV-seropositive. The V gene is TRBV10-3, the J gene TRBJ1-1; D is ambiguous. CDR3 in amino acids: CAISESREAFF. CDR3 sequence (DNA): TGTGCCATCAGTGAGTCCCGGGAAGCTTTCTTT.